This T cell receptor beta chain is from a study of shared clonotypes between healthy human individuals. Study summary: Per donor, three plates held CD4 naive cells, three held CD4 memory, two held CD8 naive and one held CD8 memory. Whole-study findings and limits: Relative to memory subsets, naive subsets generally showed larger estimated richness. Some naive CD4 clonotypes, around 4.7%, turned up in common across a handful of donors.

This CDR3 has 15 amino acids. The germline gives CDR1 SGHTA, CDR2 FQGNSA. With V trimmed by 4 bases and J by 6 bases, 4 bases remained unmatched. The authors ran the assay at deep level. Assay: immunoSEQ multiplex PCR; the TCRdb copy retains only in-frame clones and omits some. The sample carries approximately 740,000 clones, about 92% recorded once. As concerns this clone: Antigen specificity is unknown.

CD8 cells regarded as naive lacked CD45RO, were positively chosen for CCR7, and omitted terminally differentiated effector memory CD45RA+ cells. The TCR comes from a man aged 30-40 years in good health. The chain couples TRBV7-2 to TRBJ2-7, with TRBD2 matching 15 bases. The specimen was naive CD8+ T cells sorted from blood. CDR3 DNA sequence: TGTGCCAGCAGCTCCGGACTAGCGGGAGGGTTCGAGCAGTACTTC. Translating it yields CASSSGLAGGFEQYF.